One and the same sample provided the 25 T cell receptor beta chains below, sequenced in a study of shared clonotypes between healthy human individuals. The protocol was immunoSEQ multiplex PCR, while the TCRdb copy is restricted to in-frame clones and leaves out a portion. The table records about 2.3 million clones, around 92% of them present only once. Sequencing was performed on naive CD4+ T cells from PBMCs. Subset specified: CD45RA+ positively selected. These receptors were collected from a man aged 18-30 years in good health. Some clones in this sample may be carry-over from other donors' samples.

This chain joins TRBV6-1 and TRBJ2-5, with a weak D call TRBD2 (5 bases). Germline loops: CDR1 MNHNS, CDR2 SASEGT. The CDR3 has 14 residues. Trimming took off 5 bases at V and 5 bases at J, with 15 bases between the two ends. The CDR3 DNA follows: TGTGCCAGCAGTTCCACTAGTATACGGGAGACCCAGTACTTC. Its protein product is CASSSTSIRETQYF.

This clone was detected once. The gene calls are TRBV6-1 and TRBJ2-3; 8 positions agree with TRBD1. CDR1 is MNHNS and CDR2 is SASEGT in the germline V gene. CDR3 length: 15 residues. Trimming cost V 0 bases and J 5 bases; bases outside gene matches: 4. CDR3 in DNA: TGTGCCAGCAGTGAAGCCAGGGGGCAGGGAGATACGCAGTATTTT. This gives the protein CASSEARGQGDTQYF.

The chain joins TRBV5-1 to TRBJ2-3, with 7 bases that match TRBD2. Per the germline V gene, CDR1 is SGHRS and CDR2 is YFSETQ. V trimming: 5 bases; J trimming: 5 bases; junction bases outside the gene matches: 17. This CDR3 region has 17 residues. The CDR3 sequence is CASSPPGRASGVDTQYF. CDR3 coding DNA: TGCGCCAGCAGTCCTCCTGGTCGGGCTAGCGGAGTAGATACGCAGTATTTT. Full variable domain (remainder filled in from reference TRBV5-1 and TRBJ2-3): KAGVTQTPRYLIKTRGQQVTLSCSPISGHRSVSWYQQTPGQGLQFLFEYFSETQRNKGNFPGRFSGRQFSNSRSEMNVSTLELGDSALYLCASSPPGRASGVDTQYFGPGTRLTVL.

The genes are TRBV5-4 and TRBJ2-3; 7 bases are shared with TRBD2. CDR1 is SGHNT, CDR2 YYREEE, per germline (reference sequence). CDR3 length equals 16 residues. V was clipped by 0 bases and J by 2 bases; unmatched bases: 6. As DNA, the CDR3 is TGTGCCAGCAGCTTGGTCGGTAGCGGGTTCACAGATACGCAGTATTTT. This codes for CASSLVGSGFTDTQYF.

This chain uses TRBV7-3 with TRBJ1-1, with TRBD1 matching over 7 bases. Looked up from germline, CDR1 is SGHTA and CDR2 is FQGTGA. The V gene end was trimmed by 1 base and the J gene end by 6 bases; junction bases not matched to a gene: 8. The CDR3 is 15 amino acids. DNA of the CDR3: TGTGCCAGCAGCTTAAACAGCGGCCAGGGGGCTGAAGCTTTCTTT. It codes for CASSLNSGQGAEAFF.

The V gene is TRBV7-7, the J gene TRBJ2-7; D is uncertain. This CDR3 comprises 13 residues. Trimming cost V 1 base and J 6 bases, with 10 bases left between them. CDR1 SSHAT and CDR2 FNYEAQ come from the germline V gene (reference sequence). CDR3 amino acids: CASSLVDMSEQYF. CDR3 sequence (DNA): TGTGCCAGCAGCTTAGTCGACATGTCCGAGCAGTACTTC.

This chain uses TRBV20-1 with TRBJ2-1; no clear D gene. Trimming took 5 bases from V and 10 from J, leaving 6 bases between them. In germline, CDR1 is DFQATT, CDR2 SNEGSKA (reference sequence). The CDR3 is made up of 9 amino acids. CDR3 amino acids: CSAPREQFF. The CDR3 region has the DNA TGCAGTGCTCCGCGGGAGCAGTTCTTC.

V is TRBV6-5 and J is TRBJ2-3, with no clear D. Germline CDR1 MNHEY, CDR2 SVGAGI. The length of the CDR3 is 15 residues. V was trimmed by 2 bases and J by 6 bases, leaving 15 bases between them. The CDR3 region is CASSYGVIGMDTQYF. In DNA, the CDR3 is TGTGCCAGCAGTTACGGGGTAATAGGTATGGATACGCAGTATTTT.

This clone was detected only once. The chain combines TRBV5-1 with TRBJ2-5; D gene uncertain. V lost 4 bases and J 5 bases, leaving 6 bases between the germline ends. Germline V gene data show CDR1 as SGHRS and CDR2 as YFSETQ. CDR3 length: 11 residues. CDR3 nucleotides: TGCGCCAGCAGCCGGTGGGAGACCCAGTACTTC. Encoded protein: CASSRWETQYF.

The V gene is TRBV11-2, the J gene TRBJ1-1; D uncertain. Trimming cost V 6 bases and J 2 bases, with 10 bases left between them. The CDR3 is 13 amino acids. The germline gives CDR1 SGHAT, CDR2 FQNNGV. CDR3 amino acids: CASRLWRNTEAFF. The CDR3 bases are TGTGCCAGCAGACTTTGGAGAAACACTGAAGCTTTCTTT.

The rearrangement uses TRBV11-2 and TRBJ1-5, with D perhaps matching TRBD1 (6 bases). Trimming took off 5 bases at V and 6 bases at J, with 11 bases between the two ends. There are 13 residues in the CDR3. CDR1 is SGHAT and CDR2 is FQNNGV in the germline V gene. CDR3 amino acids: CASSPGVSQPQHF. The CDR3 DNA is TGTGCCAGCAGCCCAGGGGTAAGTCAGCCCCAGCATTTT.

The V gene is TRBV14, the J gene TRBJ2-6; D is unresolved. CDR3 size: 17 residues. The germline V and J ends were trimmed by 4 bases and 5 bases, with 18 bases remaining between them. Germline lookup yields CDR1 SGHDN and CDR2 FVKESK. In DNA form, the CDR3 reads TGTGCCAGCAGCCCCTTCTTCTCGACTCTCTGGGCCAACGTCCTGACTTTC. Residues: CASSPFFSTLWANVLTF.

There are a few counts of this clone. The chain combines TRBV7-2 with TRBJ1-1; D unresolved. V was cut by 5 bases and J by 1 base, with 8 bases left in between. The germline gives CDR1 SGHTA, CDR2 FQGNSA. CDR3 size: 13 residues. The CDR3, as DNA: TGTGCCAGCAGCCGACTTTCGAACACTGAAGCTTTCTTT. Protein sequence: CASSRLSNTEAFF.

The chain combines TRBV6-1 with TRBJ2-7; D is perhaps TRBD2 (6 bases). V was shortened by 6 bases and J by 3 bases, with 12 bases between the two germline ends. Per the germline V gene, CDR1 is MNHNS and CDR2 is SASEGT. This CDR3 has 13 amino acids. The CDR3 nucleotides read TGTGCCAGCAGGGAGGGGCTTTTCTACGAGCAGTACTTC. Translation gives CASREGLFYEQYF.

This clone was picked up a small number of times. Other DNA sequences within the sample encode an identical CDR3. The chain is built from TRBV28 and TRBJ2-1; TRBD1 agrees at 9 bases. Losses at the gene ends were 6 bases for V and 9 bases for J; bases not matched to a gene: 6. The germline CDR1 and CDR2 sequences are MDHEN and SYDVKM. The CDR3 covers 13 residues. The CDR3 coding sequence is TGTGCCAGCAGCCCGGGACAGGGAGGTGAGCAGTTCTTC. Residues: CASSPGQGGEQFF.

V gene TRBV11-3 combines with J gene TRBJ2-2; the D is unclear. The germline CDR1 and CDR2 sequences are SGHNT and YENEEA. The V gene lost 2 bases and the J gene lost 8 bases, with 6 bases spanning the gap. The CDR3 consists of 12 residues. The CDR3 bases are TGTGCCAGCAGCTTAACGTCTGGGGAGCTGTTTTTT. This encodes CASSLTSGELFF.

The gene calls are TRBV29-1 and TRBJ2-3; TRBD1 matches 7 bases. With 7 bases clipped from V and 2 bases from J, the junction kept 9 bases outside the gene matches. There are 14 residues in the CDR3. Germline V gene sequence: CDR1 SQVTM, CDR2 ANQGSEA. CDR3 in amino acids: CSAEGGELTDTQYF. CDR3 nucleotides: TGCAGCGCCGAAGGGGGCGAGCTCACAGATACGCAGTATTTT.

The table lists this clone with a count of one. This chain joins TRBV11-2 and TRBJ2-3; possibly TRBD2 for D (6 bases). V lost 10 bases to trimming and J lost 1 base, with 12 bases between them. Germline CDR1 SGHAT, CDR2 FQNNGV. The CDR3 is made up of 13 amino acids. The CDR3 protein is CATRTGGTDTQYF. DNA for the CDR3: TGTGCCACCAGGACGGGGGGCACAGATACGCAGTATTTT.

The chain carries TRBV30 and TRBJ2-1; 9 nucleotides line up with TRBD2. Germline CDR1 GTSNPN, CDR2 SVGIG (reference sequence). This CDR3 contains 14 residues. With V trimmed by 4 bases and J by 0 bases, 1 base remained unmatched. The CDR3 bases are TGTGCCTGGACTAGCGGGGTCTCCTACAATGAGCAGTTCTTC. Encoded protein: CAWTSGVSYNEQFF. The variable domain in full, with the rest retrieved from reference TRBV30 and TRBJ2-1, is SQTIHQWPATLVQPVGSPLSLECTVEGTSNPNLYWYRQAAGRGLQLLFYSVGIGQISSEVPQNLSASRPQDRQFILSSKKLLLSDSGFYLCAWTSGVSYNEQFFGPGTRLTVL.

The chain links TRBV5-8 to TRBJ1-4; possibly TRBD1 for D (6 bases). Germline V gives CDR1 SGHTS, CDR2 YDEGEE. CDR3 size: 15 residues. The V end was cut by 4 bases, the J end by 0 bases, with 10 bases between. For the CDR3, the DNA is TGTGCCAGCAGCCATAGGACAGCAACTAATGAAAAACTGTTTTTT. Translating gives CASSHRTATNEKLFF.

The V and J genes are TRBV7-2 and TRBJ1-2, with 7 positions matching TRBD1. CDR3 length: 15 residues. Trimming at V came to 5 bases and at J to 2 bases, leaving 8 bases not matched to a gene. Germline CDR1 is SGHTA and CDR2 is FQGNSA. The CDR3 DNA reads as TGTGCCAGCAGCCCCCAGACAGGGAACAACTATGGCTACACCTTC. Its translation is CASSPQTGNNYGYTF.

The V call is TRBV6-6, the J call TRBJ2-5; TRBD2 is a possible D gene (5 bases). CDR3 length: 14 amino acids. Germline V gives CDR1 MNHNY, CDR2 SVGAGI (reference sequence). The V end was cut by 2 bases, the J end by 4 bases, with 11 bases between. CDR3 loop: CASSYRVRGETQYF. CDR3 nucleotide sequence: TGTGCCAGCAGTTACAGGGTACGGGGAGAGACCCAGTACTTC.

The J gene is TRBJ1-1, the V gene TRBV9; no definite D call. Looked up from germline, CDR1 is SGDLS and CDR2 is YYNGEE. V gave up 8 bases and J gave up 5 bases, with 16 bases separating them. The CDR3 extends over 13 amino acids. The CDR3, as DNA: TGTGCCAGTTCAAAGGATGTGAGGACTGAAGCTTTCTTT. This encodes CASSKDVRTEAFF.

The chain couples TRBV2 to TRBJ2-7; TRBD1 matches at 11 bases. CDR1 is SNHLY, CDR2 FYNNEI, per germline. The CDR3 is 17 residues long. J was trimmed by 5 bases and V by 6 bases; bases with no gene match: 15. The CDR3 DNA reads as TGTGCCAGCAGCGGCACGAAGTGGGGGACAGGGGGTAACGAGCAGTACTTC. Translated, it gives CASSGTKWGTGGNEQYF.

This rearrangement joins TRBV27 to TRBJ2-6, with D unclear. The CDR3 covers 16 residues. V shed 5 bases and J shed 4 bases, with 15 bases lying between them. Germline CDR1 reads MNHEY; CDR2 reads SMNVEV (reference sequence). The CDR3 spells CASSDKRRLGANVLTF. The CDR3 DNA reads as TGTGCCAGCAGTGACAAACGTCGGCTCGGGGCCAACGTCCTGACTTTC. The full variable domain, its missing parts supplied by reference TRBV27 and TRBJ2-6, is EAQVTQNPRYLITVTGKKLTVTCSQNMNHEYMSWYRQDPGLGLRQIYYSMNVEVTDKGDVPEGYKVSRKEKRNFPLILESPSPNQTSLYFCASSDKRRLGANVLTFGAGSRLTVL.